Presented here are 10 T cell receptor beta chains from one specimen sequenced in a study of T cells in Graves' hyperthyroidism and ophthalmopathy. The TCR beta CDR3 regions underwent amplification using RNA transcripts as the source. The HTBI set primed first-round TCR CDR3 RT-PCR. MiXCR, applied by TCRdb to the multiplex PCR reads, yields one record per CDR3 protein. The sample has 300,000 to 450,000 distinct CDR3 sequences, about 15% seen once. Sequencing was performed on blood. All receptors come from a woman aged 55-70 years with Graves' hyperthyroidism.

This clonotype was seen only a few times. This chain joins TRBV30 and TRBJ2-1; 11 bases are shared with TRBD2. Germline CDR1 reads GTSNPN; CDR2 reads SVGIG (reference sequence). The CDR3 is 14 residues long. V was pared by 4 bases and J by 6 bases, with 5 bases of the junction left unmatched. The CDR3 is CAWKVLAGVNEQFF. In nucleotides, the CDR3 is TGTGCCTGGAAGGTACTAGCGGGAGTCAATGAGCAGTTCTTC.

The sample holds many counts of this clonotype. This rearrangement joins TRBV6-1 to TRBJ2-7; 14 nucleotides line up with TRBD2. Per the germline V gene, CDR1 is MNHNS and CDR2 is SASEGT. The ends lost 6 bases at V and 2 bases at J; junction bases unmatched: 0. The CDR3 contains 14 residues. Here the CDR3 DNA reads TGTGCCAGCAGGACTAGCGGGAGGGCCTACGAGCAGTACTTC. Protein: CASRTSGRAYEQYF.

The rearrangement links TRBV12-3 or TRBV12-4 to TRBJ2-7; D is unresolved. The CDR3 is 14 amino acids. The V end was cut by 5 bases, the J end by 2 bases, with 13 bases between. CDR3 in amino acids: CASSPPHIAYEQYF. The DNA for the CDR3 is TGTGCCAGCAGTCCCCCCCACATCGCCTACGAGCAGTACTTC.

This clonotype occurred a few times. The V call is TRBV7-9, the J call TRBJ1-2; no clear D. The germline V gene encodes CDR1 SEHNR and CDR2 FQNEAQ (reference sequence). Trimming shortened V by 3 bases and J by 6 bases, and 8 bases separated the two germline ends. The CDR3 contains 12 residues. As DNA, the CDR3 is TGTGCCAGCAGCTTTAATGGGCATGGCTACACCTTC. Translated, it gives CASSFNGHGYTF.

The V and J genes are TRBV7-3 and TRBJ2-1, with 10 bases that match TRBD2. The CDR3 sequence is 15 residues long. The germline V gene encodes CDR1 SGHTA and CDR2 FQGTGA. Losses at the gene ends were 6 bases for V and 5 bases for J; bases not matched to a gene: 7. CDR3 residues: CASRTRTSGNNEQFF. The CDR3 nucleotides read TGTGCCAGCAGGACGCGGACTAGCGGAAACAATGAGCAGTTCTTC. Full variable domain (outside the CDR3, taken from reference TRBV7-3 and TRBJ2-1): GAGVSQTPSNKVTEKGKYVELRCDPISGHTALYWYRQSLGQGPEFLIYFQGTGAADDSGLPNDRFFAVRPEGSVSTLKIQRTERGDSAVYLCASRTRTSGNNEQFFGPGTRLTVL.

This clonotype was counted many times. The V call is TRBV6-1, the J call TRBJ2-5; perhaps TRBD2 as D (5 bases). This CDR3 comprises 12 residues. The germline V gene has CDR1 MNHNS and CDR2 SASEGT. Trimming cost V 7 bases and J 4 bases, with 10 bases left between them. The CDR3 here is CASKRPPETQYF. The CDR3 DNA reads as TGTGCCAGCAAGCGGCCTCCAGAGACCCAGTACTTC.

In its sample, this clonotype was seen many times. The V gene is TRBV2, the J gene TRBJ1-2, with 7 bases matching TRBD1. Per the germline V gene, CDR1 is SNHLY and CDR2 is FYNNEI. The CDR3 has 14 residues. Trimming cost V 3 bases and J 8 bases; bases outside gene matches: 9. CDR3 residues: CASSDKGALGGYTF. Written as DNA, the CDR3 is TGTGCCAGCAGTGATAAGGGGGCCCTCGGCGGCTACACCTTC.

This clonotype was counted at least ten times. The genes are TRBV28 and TRBJ2-5; D unresolved. Germline CDR1 is MDHEN and CDR2 is SYDVKM. V was clipped by 5 bases and J by 4 bases, with 17 bases between them. The CDR3 has 15 amino acids. The CDR3 bases are TGTGCCAGCAGTCGGACGATCAGCAAGGCAGAGACCCAGTACTTC. This codes for CASSRTISKAETQYF.

This clonotype has ten or more counts. The genes are TRBV12-3 or TRBV12-4 and TRBJ2-7; D is perhaps TRBD1 (6 bases). This CDR3 is built from 14 residues. V dropped 5 bases and J dropped 1 base, with 12 bases sitting between them. CDR3 coding DNA: TGTGCCAGCAGTCGTCCAGGGGATTCCTACGAGCAGTACTTC. Translation: CASSRPGDSYEQYF.

This clonotype was observed many times. The chain employs TRBV7-9 and TRBJ1-1; 8 bases match TRBD1. In germline, CDR1 is SEHNR, CDR2 FQNEAQ (reference sequence). The CDR3 is 13 residues long. V dropped 5 bases and J dropped 9; count of bases not matched to a gene: 8. CDR3: CASSPGQGRKAFF. The CDR3, as DNA: TGTGCCAGCAGCCCTGGACAGGGCCGAAAAGCTTTCTTT.